One TCR beta chain is described in this entry. Its antigen is unknown. The sample belongs to a study of beta chain features in type 1 diabetes. Background on the study: Healthy donors and patients had similar age, gender and cell yields. Study-level results: cDNA-based sequencing might over-represent cells highly expressing TCR.

V lost 1 base, J lost 3 bases, and 2 bases stayed unmatched. There are 14 residues in the CDR3. Germline values: CDR1 SGHRS, CDR2 YFSETQ. Expressed TCRB transcripts were sequenced after all isolated RNA was converted to cDNA. Here immunoSEQ multiplex PCR was the method, and the copy in TCRdb shows in-frame clones only, minus some. The data hold some 150,000 clones, with 9.7% observed a single time. Sequenced sample: central memory CD4+ T cells from blood. The sequence derives from a woman between 40 and 55 years old in good health. The chain combines TRBV5-1 with TRBJ1-2, with TRBD1 matching 8 bases. The CDR3 reads CASSLLGQDYGYTF. In DNA form, the CDR3 reads TGCGCCAGCAGCTTGTTGGGACAGGACTATGGCTACACCTTC.